This T cell receptor (beta chain) was recovered during a study of T cell responses to AZD1222 COVID-19 vaccine. Measured with immunoSEQ multiplex PCR; TCRdb has only the in-frame clones, and not every one. The sample records 100,000 to 150,000 clones, around 86% being singletons. Sequenced here: peripheral blood, sampled on day 0 of AZD1222 vaccination. This receptor was obtained from an adult in good health.

The CDR3 region is CASSLGPETSGNTIYF. The CDR3 DNA sequence: TGTGCCAGCAGCTTGGGTCCAGAGACCTCTGGAAACACCATATATTTT. The chain employs TRBV5-5 and TRBJ1-3; unclear D gene. This CDR3 spans 16 amino acids. The germline gives CDR1 SGHKS, CDR2 YYEKEE (reference sequence). The V gene lost 0 bases and the J gene lost 0 bases, with 10 bases spanning the gap.